The rows below give T cell receptor beta chains drawn from one sample of a study of cytomegalovirus exposure and HLA in healthy donors. Sequencing used immunoSEQ multiplex PCR; TCRdb keeps in-frame clones, though not all of them. Of roughly 170,000 clones in the sample, about 79% were seen once. Sequencing was done on a sample of PBMCs. These receptor sequences come from a girl aged 2-10 years in good health and CMV-seropositive. The CDR3 runs from the conserved cysteine through the conserved F or W. The D gene is left open where the match is weak. Size is omitted from some rows. Given values are once, few, many or a class for expanded clones.

V	size	D	J	CDR3	DNA
TRBV23-1	-	-	TRBJ1-1	CASSQGRNTEAFF	TGCGCCAGCAGTCAAGGCCGGAACACTGAAGCTTTCTTT
TRBV5-4	-	TRBD1	TRBJ1-3	CASSYLDRGHGGNTIYF	TGTGCCAGCAGCTACCTGGACAGGGGGCATGGTGGAAACACCATATATTTT
TRBV6-1	once	-	TRBJ1-1	CASAGRRNTEAFF	TGTGCCAGCGCGGGGAGGAGGAACACTGAAGCTTTCTTT
TRBV27	-	-	TRBJ2-3	CASSLTSGSDTQYF	TGTGCCAGCAGTTTGACTAGTGGATCGGATACGCAGTATTTT
TRBV27	-	TRBD1	TRBJ2-7	CASRLGSTGYYEQYF	TGTGCCAGCCGTTTGGGCTCGACAGGGTACTACGAGCAGTACTTC
TRBV19	-	-	TRBJ2-1	CASSIRVDNYNEQFF	TGTGCCAGTAGTATAAGGGTGGACAATTACAATGAGCAGTTCTTC
TRBV27	-	-	TRBJ1-1	CASSLGGFVGAFF	TGTGCCAGCAGTTTAGGGGGGTTTGTAGGGGCTTTCTTT
TRBV11-3	-	TRBD2	TRBJ2-5	CASTSLAGGGETQYF	TGTGCCAGCACCTCTCTAGCGGGAGGCGGAGAGACCCAGTACTTC
TRBV9	-	-	TRBJ2-1	CASSVDVQVGNEQFF	TGTGCCAGCAGCGTAGATGTCCAGGTCGGCAATGAGCAGTTCTTC
TRBV10-3	-	-	TRBJ2-3	CAISPVTDTQYF	TGTGCCATAAGCCCCGTCACAGATACGCAGTATTTT
TRBV4-1	-	TRBD1	TRBJ2-7	CASSQFGQGTNEQYF	TGCGCCAGCAGCCAATTCGGACAGGGGACCAACGAGCAGTACTTC
TRBV7-6	-	TRBD1	TRBJ2-1	CASSLDRGRYNEQFF	TGTGCCAGCAGCCTCGACAGGGGTCGGTACAATGAGCAGTTCTTC
TRBV19	-	-	TRBJ2-1	CASSITGIYNEQFF	TGTGCCAGTAGTATAACGGGGATCTACAATGAGCAGTTCTTC
TRBV4-1	-	-	TRBJ1-2	CASTADNYGYTF	TGCGCCAGCACGGCGGATAACTATGGCTACACCTTC
TRBV19	-	TRBD2	TRBJ2-1	CASSTFGTSGSNEQFF	TGTGCCAGTAGTACTTTTGGGACTAGCGGGAGCAATGAGCAGTTCTTC
TRBV2	-	TRBD1	TRBJ2-5	CASRGQGETQYF	TGTGCCAGCAGGGGACAGGGGGAGACCCAGTACTTC
TRBV19	few	-	TRBJ2-3	CASSNTGPSTDTQYF	TGTGCCAGTAGCAATACAGGACCTAGCACAGATACGCAGTATTTT
TRBV11-3	-	-	TRBJ2-5	CASSLVGASETQYF	TGTGCCAGCAGCTTAGTTGGAGCATCAGAGACCCAGTACTTC
TRBV19	-	-	TRBJ2-1	CASSISSLAPNEQFF	TGTGCCAGTAGTATTTCTTCGCTAGCCCCCAATGAGCAGTTCTTC
TRBV6-1	few	-	TRBJ1-5	CASSVYRGSNQPQHF	TGTGCCAGCAGTGTGTATAGGGGAAGCAATCAGCCCCAGCATTTT
TRBV6-6	-	-	TRBJ2-2	CASLRGVDTGELFF	TGTGCCAGCCTCCGGGGTGTGGACACCGGGGAGCTGTTTTTT
TRBV7-9	-	TRBD1	TRBJ2-2	CSSSLFTGGRTGELFF	TGTTCCAGCAGCTTATTCACAGGGGGAAGGACCGGGGAGCTGTTTTTT
TRBV28	-	-	TRBJ1-2	CASSPSGGKYGYTF	TGTGCCAGCAGTCCCTCGGGGGGTAAATATGGCTACACCTTC
TRBV14	many	-	TRBJ1-2	CASSQAVTRGYTF	TGTGCCAGCAGCCAAGCGGTAACGAGGGGCTACACCTTC
TRBV5-1	-	TRBD1	TRBJ2-3	CASSLEGASADTQYF	TGCGCCAGCAGCTTGGAGGGGGCGTCGGCAGATACGCAGTATTTT
TRBV7-8	-	TRBD2	TRBJ2-7	CASSPGGGGSYEQYF	TGTGCCAGCAGCCCCGGTGGCGGGGGATCCTACGAGCAGTACTTC
TRBV5-1	-	TRBD2	TRBJ2-2	CASSFGRTGRTGELFF	TGCGCCAGCAGCTTCGGGAGGACGGGGAGAACCGGGGAGCTGTTTTTT
TRBV6-1	-	-	TRBJ1-2	CASRGLLSWGYTF	TGTGCCAGCAGGGGACTCCTTTCTTGGGGCTACACCTTC
TRBV5-4	once	TRBD1	TRBJ2-2	CASSFMGQGNTGELFF	TGTGCCAGCAGCTTTATGGGACAGGGGAACACCGGGGAGCTGTTTTTT
TRBV7-6	-	TRBD2	TRBJ2-1	CASSSLSGLAGEYNEQFF	TGTGCCAGCAGCTCCCTTTCGGGGTTAGCGGGCGAATACAATGAGCAGTTCTTC